Each of the 28 T cell receptor beta chains below was sequenced from the same sample in a study of blood T cell repertoires in COVID-19. The protocol was immunoSEQ multiplex PCR, while the TCRdb copy is restricted to in-frame clones and leaves out a portion. The repertoire holds 80,000 to 100,000 clones, nearly 95% seen once, with about 4.5% in the top ten. The sequencing input was peripheral blood. Receptor source: a human donor with active COVID-19. The donor label of this sample is uncertain.

The CDR3 spells CASSKTSGSSYEQYF. The CDR3, as DNA: TGTGCCAGCAGCAAGACTAGCGGGAGCTCCTACGAGCAGTACTTC. The chain couples TRBV9 to TRBJ2-7; 12 bases agree with TRBD2. The CDR3 runs to 15 residues. Trimming removed 4 bases from V and 0 bases from J; junction bases left unmatched: 2. Germline loops: CDR1 SGDLS, CDR2 YYNGEE.

The rearrangement links TRBV20-1 to TRBJ2-7, with a weak D call TRBD2 (5 bases). With the DNA end fitting TRBJ2-5 better, the J assignment may be wrong. Germline-derived CDR1 and CDR2 are DFQATT and SNEGSKA (reference sequence). CDR3 length equals 11 residues. The CDR3 DNA reads TGCAGTGCTAGACGGGGAGAGACCCAGTACTTC. This gives the protein CSARRGETQYF.

The chain is built from TRBV19 and TRBJ1-4, with no clear D. CDR1 is LNHDA and CDR2 is SQIVND in the germline V gene (reference sequence). The CDR3 loop spans 13 amino acids. The V and J ends lost 10 bases and 5 bases respectively, with 14 bases between them. The chain's CDR3 is CATLARENEKLFF. In DNA, the CDR3 is TGTGCCACCCTGGCCCGGGAAAATGAAAAACTGTTTTTT. Filled out from reference TRBV19 and TRBJ1-4, the complete variable domain reads DGGITQSPKYLFRKEGQNVTLSCEQNLNHDAMYWYRQDPGQGLRLIYYSQIVNDFQKGDIAEGYSVSREKKESFPLTVTSAQKNPTAFYLCATLARENEKLFFGSGTQLSVL.

The chain recombines TRBV6-5 with TRBJ1-3; TRBD1 is a possible D gene (6 bases). In germline, CDR1 is MNHEY, CDR2 SVGAGI. CDR3 size: 14 residues. V was cut by 8 bases and J by 8 bases, with 19 bases left in between. The CDR3 loop is CASSPRQQGHTIYF. The CDR3 bases are TGTGCCAGCTCACCAAGACAACAGGGACACACCATATATTTT.

In its sample, this clone was seen once. As DNA, the CDR3 is TGTGCCAGCAGAGGGACAGGGCTTGCTGGGGACGAGCAGTACTTC. It translates to CASRGTGLAGDEQYF. The chain recombines TRBV28 with TRBJ2-7, with 9 bases identical to TRBD1. The CDR3 runs to 15 residues. Germline assignment: CDR1 MDHEN and CDR2 SYDVKM. Trimming at V came to 6 bases and at J to 5 bases, leaving 11 bases not matched to a gene.

To note about this clone: This same CDR3 is encoded by further DNA sequences in the sample. This chain links TRBV6-6 with TRBJ1-2, with 9 bases fitting TRBD1. The V gene's germline CDR1 is MNHNY and CDR2 SVGAGI (reference sequence). V was clipped by 5 bases and J by 8 bases; unmatched bases: 0. The CDR3 contains 11 residues. CDR3 loop: CASSTGGGYTF. For the CDR3, the DNA is TGTGCCAGCAGTACAGGGGGCGGCTACACCTTC.

V is TRBV19 and J is TRBJ1-1; D is perhaps TRBD1 (6 bases). This CDR3 region has 13 residues. V lost 7 bases and J lost 1, with 10 bases in between. Germline-derived CDR1 and CDR2 are LNHDA and SQIVND (reference sequence). The CDR3 coding sequence is TGTGCCAGTACAGGGGACGCGAACACTGAAGCTTTCTTT. It is translated as CASTGDANTEAFF.

The gene calls are TRBV7-2 and TRBJ2-3; D may be TRBD2 (5 bases). The V gene lost 2 bases and the J gene lost 1 base, with 16 bases spanning the gap. The CDR3 runs to 17 residues. Germline CDR1 reads SGHTA; CDR2 reads FQGNSA. The CDR3 reads CASSLLLGQRRTDTQYF. The CDR3 region has the DNA TGTGCCAGCAGCTTACTCCTTGGCCAGCGGCGCACAGATACGCAGTATTTT.

This clone was picked up one time. The chain is built from TRBV5-6 and TRBJ2-7, with a possible D match to TRBD2 (6 bases). The CDR3 is 13 residues long. V gave up 5 bases and J gave up 4 bases, with 13 bases separating them. From germline, CDR1 is SGHDT and CDR2 YYEEEE. For the CDR3, the DNA is TGTGCCAGCAGTGTAGGCGGGGTGTACGAGCAGTACTTC. As protein: CASSVGGVYEQYF.

The J gene is TRBJ2-1, the V gene TRBV11-3; 7 nucleotides agree with TRBD1. V lost 6 bases to trimming and J lost 5 bases; unmatched junction nucleotides: 10. The CDR3 is 15 amino acids. The germline gives CDR1 SGHNT, CDR2 YENEEA. The CDR3 nucleotides are TGTGCCAGCAGATTATCCGGGACAGCAAACAATGAGCAGTTCTTC. Residues: CASRLSGTANNEQFF.

The rearrangement uses TRBV5-1 and TRBJ2-3; 8 nucleotides align to TRBD1. The CDR3 extends over 15 amino acids. V trimming: 4 bases; J trimming: 3 bases; junction bases outside the gene matches: 7. Looked up from germline, CDR1 is SGHRS and CDR2 is YFSETQ. The CDR3 bases are TGCGCCAGCAGCAGGACAGGGTCGGGAACAGATACGCAGTATTTT. It encodes CASSRTGSGTDTQYF. The full variable domain, its missing parts supplied by reference TRBV5-1 and TRBJ2-3, is KAGVTQTPRYLIKTRGQQVTLSCSPISGHRSVSWYQQTPGQGLQFLFEYFSETQRNKGNFPGRFSGRQFSNSRSEMNVSTLELGDSALYLCASSRTGSGTDTQYFGPGTRLTVL.

V gene TRBV5-1 combines with J gene TRBJ2-1; D may be TRBD2 (5 bases). There are 13 residues in the CDR3. The V and J ends lost 2 bases and 3 bases respectively, with 6 bases between them. Germline V gives CDR1 SGHRS, CDR2 YFSETQ. The CDR3 DNA sequence: TGCGCCAGCAGCTTAGCGGACTACAATGAGCAGTTCTTC. This sequence encodes CASSLADYNEQFF.

The V gene is TRBV14, the J gene TRBJ1-1; a possible D gene is TRBD1 (6 bases). Germline loops: CDR1 SGHDN, CDR2 FVKESK. V lost 1 base and J lost 3, with 18 bases in between. The CDR3 extends over 17 amino acids. CDR3 coding DNA: TGTGCCAGCAGCCAAGCCGGGGGGGGGCTGTTTGACACTGAAGCTTTCTTT. It translates to CASSQAGGGLFDTEAFF. Full variable domain (rest looked up from reference TRBV14 and TRBJ1-1): EAGVTQFPSHSVIEKGQTVTLRCDPISGHDNLYWYRRVMGKEIKFLLHFVKESKQDESGMPNNRFLAERTGGTYSTLKVQPAELEDSGVYFCASSQAGGGLFDTEAFFGQGTRLTVV.

The gene calls are TRBV7-7 and TRBJ2-1; TRBD2 aligns across 8 bases. CDR3 length equals 16 residues. Germline assignment: CDR1 SSHAT and CDR2 FNYEAQ (reference sequence). V was pared by 1 base and J by 2 bases, with 4 bases of the junction left unmatched. CDR3 sequence: CASSLDGRGAYNEQFF. CDR3 coding DNA: TGTGCCAGCAGCTTAGATGGGCGGGGGGCCTACAATGAGCAGTTCTTC.

The J gene is TRBJ2-3, the V gene TRBV11-2; TRBD2 aligns across 9 bases. Germline V gene lookup returns CDR1 SGHAT and CDR2 FQNNGV. The CDR3 extends over 16 amino acids. V shed 6 bases, J shed 4 bases, and the junction held 11 bases outside the gene matches. The CDR3 region has the DNA TGTGCCAGCAGGCGCGGGGCTAGCGGGACGTCAGATACGCAGTATTTT. This codes for CASRRGASGTSDTQYF.

The chain has TRBV4-1 and TRBJ1-4, with D maybe TRBD1 (6 bases). V was shortened by 5 bases and J by 2 bases, with 12 bases between the two germline ends. The CDR3 contains 15 residues. The germline CDR1 and CDR2 sequences are MGHRA and YSYEKL. The CDR3 loop is CASSYRVGTNEKLFF. In DNA, the CDR3 is TGCGCCAGCAGCTACAGGGTAGGGACTAATGAAAAACTGTTTTTT.

This chain uses TRBV3-1 (or the pseudogene TRBV3-2) with TRBJ2-3; a weak D match, TRBD2 (7 bases). V lost 5 bases and J lost 9, with 12 bases in between. CDR3 length: 12 residues. Looked up from germline, CDR1 is LGHDT and CDR2 is YNNKEL (reference sequence). CDR3 coding DNA: TGTGCCAGCAGCGCGACGGGGGGCACGCAGTATTTT. It is translated as CASSATGGTQYF.

The V and J genes are TRBV19 and TRBJ2-5; 7 nucleotides align to TRBD1. CDR1 is LNHDA and CDR2 is SQIVND in the germline V gene (reference sequence). The CDR3 sequence is 13 residues long. With 8 bases clipped from V and 5 bases from J, the junction kept 8 bases outside the gene matches. CDR3 in amino acids: CASAGGRGETQYF. In DNA, the CDR3 is TGTGCCAGTGCCGGAGGCAGGGGGGAGACCCAGTACTTC. The full variable domain, completed using reference TRBV19 and TRBJ2-5, is DGGITQSPKYLFRKEGQNVTLSCEQNLNHDAMYWYRQDPGQGLRLIYYSQIVNDFQKGDIAEGYSVSREKKESFPLTVTSAQKNPTAFYLCASAGGRGETQYFGPGTRLLVL.

The J gene is TRBJ1-2, the V gene TRBV3-1 (or the pseudogene TRBV3-2); D is undetermined. The CDR3 has 17 amino acids. The V end was cut by 1 base, the J end by 0 bases, with 15 bases between. The germline CDR1 and CDR2 sequences are LGHDT and YNNKEL (reference sequence). The CDR3 DNA follows: TGTGCCAGCAGCCAAGTGGTTGAACTAACGACTAACTATGGCTACACCTTC. This gives the protein CASSQVVELTTNYGYTF.

The CDR3 is CASSQVDLGRETQYF. The CDR3 DNA reads TGTGCCAGCAGCCAAGTGGATCTGGGGCGTGAGACCCAGTACTTC. The V and J genes are TRBV3-1 (or the pseudogene TRBV3-2) and TRBJ2-5; maybe TRBD1 (5 bases). V was pared by 1 base and J by 5 bases, with 14 bases between. The germline V gene has CDR1 LGHDT and CDR2 YNNKEL (reference sequence). The CDR3 runs 15 residues.

The chain employs TRBV6-5 and TRBJ2-7, with TRBD1 matching 9 bases. Germline lookup yields CDR1 MNHEY and CDR2 SVGAGI. The trim removed 5 bases at V and 4 bases at J, leaving 6 bases unmatched. The CDR3 length is 14 residues. Here the CDR3 DNA reads TGTGCCAGCAGTCAGGGACAGGGTTCGTACGAGCAGTACTTC. This sequence encodes CASSQGQGSYEQYF.

The CDR3 DNA reads TGTGCCAGCTCACCTTACCAGGGGACCTATGGCTACACCTTC. The encoded protein is CASSPYQGTYGYTF. This sequence joins TRBV18 and TRBJ1-2; D perhaps matches TRBD1 (6 bases). Germline CDR1 and CDR2: KGHSH and LQKENI. Trimming cost V 3 bases and J 4 bases, with 12 bases left between them. The CDR3 contains 14 residues.

The chain has TRBV6-5 and TRBJ2-2; perhaps TRBD1 as D (7 bases). There are 15 residues in the CDR3. V shed 7 bases and J shed 7 bases, with 19 bases lying between them. Per the germline V gene, CDR1 is MNHEY and CDR2 is SVGAGI. In DNA form, the CDR3 reads TGTGCCAGCAACGCAGGGGGGCAGGATGTCGGGGAGCTGTTTTTT. Residues: CASNAGGQDVGELFF.

The chain recombines TRBV4-3 with TRBJ2-1; D unclear. The V end was cut by 3 bases, the J end by 7 bases, with 10 bases between. Germline CDR1 is LGHNA and CDR2 is YSLEER. The CDR3 spans 13 residues. This CDR3 reads CASSHTAANEQFF. Written as DNA, the CDR3 is TGCGCCAGCAGCCATACTGCGGCGAATGAGCAGTTCTTC.

V usage is TRBV24-1 and J usage is TRBJ1-5, with TRBD1 as a possible D gene (5 bases). The germline V gene has CDR1 KGHDR and CDR2 SFDVKD. This CDR3 has 16 residues. V was shortened by 7 bases and J by 0 bases, with 15 bases between the two germline ends. CDR3 loop: CATSPGGSHSNQPQHF. The CDR3 DNA reads TGTGCCACCAGCCCCGGGGGGAGTCATAGCAATCAGCCCCAGCATTTT.

The V and J genes are TRBV7-6 and TRBJ2-7, with TRBD2 matching 12 bases. The CDR3 consists of 15 residues. CDR1 and CDR2 (germline): SGHVS, FNYEAQ. The ends lost 5 bases at V and 4 bases at J; junction bases unmatched: 6. The CDR3 bases are TGTGCCAGCAGCGGCAGACTAGCGGGAGTTTACGAGCAGTACTTC. It yields the protein CASSGRLAGVYEQYF.

This clone appeared once. The rearrangement links TRBV7-2 to TRBJ1-3; 7 positions match TRBD1. The V gene end was trimmed by 0 bases and the J gene end by 4 bases; junction bases not matched to a gene: 12. Germline assignment: CDR1 SGHTA and CDR2 FQGNSA. This CDR3 is 18 amino acids long. The CDR3 coding sequence is TGTGCCAGCAGCTTAGCACCCGGACAGGCCGCGTGGGGAAACACCATATATTTT. Translating it yields CASSLAPGQAAWGNTIYF.

The chain carries TRBV25-1 and TRBJ1-2; D gene uncertain. The germline V and J ends were trimmed by 8 bases and 8 bases, with 18 bases remaining between them. Germline V gene data show CDR1 as MGHDK and CDR2 as SYGVNS. CDR3 size: 13 residues. This chain's CDR3 is CASSWRGSEGYTF. CDR3 DNA: TGTGCCAGCTCCTGGAGAGGATCGGAGGGCTACACCTTC.